This T cell receptor beta chain was captured in a study of metastatic and nonmetastatic thyroid tumors. The CDR3 contains 16 residues. Looked up from germline, CDR1 is SNHLY and CDR2 is FYNNEI. The V and J ends lost 3 bases and 0 bases respectively, with 9 bases between them. In the authors' methods: In papillary thyroid cancer, a distant-metastasis classifier was built using CDR3 differences across clinicopathological groups. TCRdb re-analyzed the PCR reads using MiXCR. TCRdb's processing, not the authors' own work, is the source of the V and J calls. The table shows approximately 4,000 clones, with roughly 30% occurring only once. Notes on the study in general: Benign nodules were reported to have significantly lower TCR beta diversity than malignant thyroid tumors, in blood and tumor.

Worth noting for this clone: Its antigen remains unknown.

Each patient went into thyroid surgery without having received any treatment. This TCR was recovered from a male donor with papillary thyroid cancer or a benign thyroid nodule (not recorded which). Some clones in this sample may be carry-over from other donors' samples. This rearrangement joins TRBV2 to TRBJ1-6; D perhaps matches TRBD1 (5 bases). Sequencing was done on a sample of adjacent normal tissue. The CDR3, as DNA: TGTGCCAGCAGTGAGGGGGGGAGCTCCTATAATTCACCCCTCCACTTT. Encoded protein: CASSEGGSSYNSPLHF.